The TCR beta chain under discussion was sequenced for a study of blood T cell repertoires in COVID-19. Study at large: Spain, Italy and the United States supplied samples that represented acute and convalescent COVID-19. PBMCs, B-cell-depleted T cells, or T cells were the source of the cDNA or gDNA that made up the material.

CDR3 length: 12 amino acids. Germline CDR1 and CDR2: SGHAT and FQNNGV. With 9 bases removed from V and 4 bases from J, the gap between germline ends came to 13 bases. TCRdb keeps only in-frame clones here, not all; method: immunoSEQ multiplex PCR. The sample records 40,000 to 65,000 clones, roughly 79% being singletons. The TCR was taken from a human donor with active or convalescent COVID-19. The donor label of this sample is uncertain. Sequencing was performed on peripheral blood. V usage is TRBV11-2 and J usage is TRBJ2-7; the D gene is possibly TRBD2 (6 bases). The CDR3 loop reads CASRDWHYEQYF. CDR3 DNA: TGTGCCAGTAGGGACTGGCATTACGAGCAGTACTTC.